The rows below give T cell receptor beta chains drawn from one sample of a study of shared clonotypes between healthy human individuals. Assay: immunoSEQ multiplex PCR; the TCRdb copy retains only in-frame clones and omits some. The table includes more than 2 million clones, roughly 95% detected once. Sequenced material: naive CD4+ T cells sorted from blood. The origin of the receptors is a man aged 18 to 29 in good health. CDR3s include the opening cysteine and the closing phenylalanine or tryptophan. A D gene is named only where the DNA matches it firmly.

v_gene,d_gene,j_gene,CDR3aa
TRBV7-8,TRBD1,TRBJ2-7,CASRLTGGSEQYF
TRBV14,.,TRBJ2-4,CASSQVGETKNIQYF
TRBV5-4,TRBD2,TRBJ2-7,CASSAGREVSYEQYF
TRBV5-6,TRBD2,TRBJ2-3,CASSTEISGTDTQYF
TRBV2,.,TRBJ1-4,CASSKNRAGSEKLFF
TRBV19,TRBD2,TRBJ2-5,CASSIGTSTETQYF
TRBV5-4,.,TRBJ1-2,CASSSDSANYGYTF
TRBV7-2,TRBD2,TRBJ2-5,CASSGSGAAMGETQYF
TRBV4-3,TRBD2,TRBJ2-1,CASSPGLAGAAEQFF
TRBV27,.,TRBJ1-1,CASSFLSVMGTEAFF
TRBV5-1,TRBD2,TRBJ2-7,CASSPLDTSGSYEQYF
TRBV10-3,.,TRBJ1-1,CAISNSGTEAFF
TRBV5-1,.,TRBJ2-1,CASSLPRGSNEQFF
TRBV5-4,.,TRBJ2-7,CASSRTTGQAYEQYF
TRBV19,.,TRBJ2-7,CASSIEGGSTFSYEQYF
TRBV28,.,.,CATSTENRYEQYF
TRBV10-3,.,TRBJ1-1,CAISGGVNTEAFF
TRBV7-2,.,TRBJ1-2,CASSFLLGGPGYTF
TRBV4-3,TRBD2,TRBJ2-3,CASSRGSSSTDTQYF
TRBV9,.,TRBJ2-1,CASSVGWDEQFF
TRBV25-1,.,TRBJ1-2,CASSVGGAGNYGYTF
TRBV5-4,.,TRBJ2-7,CASSFDTSRPEQYF
TRBV9,.,TRBJ2-1,CASSMTGTLLNNEQFF
TRBV2,.,TRBJ2-1,CASKEGSYNEQFF
TRBV2,.,TRBJ1-6,CASRAHIGSPLHF
TRBV29-1,TRBD1,TRBJ2-7,CSVRTGGYEQYF
TRBV11-2,.,TRBJ2-5,CASSLDWLVQETQYF
TRBV29-1,.,TRBJ2-7,CSVGTGTYEQYF
TRBV4-1,TRBD1,TRBJ2-3,CASSPQPRGQIKDTQYF
TRBV6-1,.,TRBJ2-2,CASRDLRVTGELFF
TRBV9,.,TRBJ2-6,CASSVEGVRANVLTF
TRBV7-8,TRBD1,TRBJ1-4,CASSKGQGGTNEKLFF
TRBV5-1,.,TRBJ1-5,CASSLDWGNQPQHF
TRBV10-1,TRBD2,TRBJ2-5,CASGGSLREEETQYF
TRBV10-1,.,TRBJ2-7,CASSEGGTQGEQYF
TRBV2,.,TRBJ1-6,CASSGNSGWGSPLHF
TRBV19,TRBD2,TRBJ2-7,CASSPGTSATEQYF